These T cell receptor beta chains were read from a single sample in a study of shared clonotypes between healthy human individuals. TCRdb's copy holds only in-frame clones and misses some; the assay was immunoSEQ multiplex PCR. The sample consists of 1.5 million to 2.5 million clones, about 95% of them appearing once. Input material: naive CD8+ T cells sorted from blood. The source is a man aged 18 to 29 in good health. Both conserved end residues are part of each CDR3. A D gene is named only where the DNA matches it firmly. The size field is filled for only some rows; it gives once, few, many or a size class.

>NA|TRBJ1-1|TRBV9|NA
CASSVGGNGEAFF
TGTGCCAGCAGCGTAGGGGGAAATGGTGAAGCTTTCTTT
>TRBD1|TRBJ2-5|TRBV5-6|NA
CASSPETGIETQYF
TGTGCCAGCAGCCCCGAGACAGGGATAGAGACCCAGTACTTC
>NA|TRBJ2-7|TRBV9|NA
CASSVGTTSYEQYF
TGTGCCAGCAGCGTAGGGACTACCTCCTACGAGCAGTACTTC
>NA|TRBJ2-7|TRBV6-1|once
CASSPSLILHEQYF
TGTGCCAGCAGTCCTTCCCTTATCTTGCACGAGCAGTACTTC
>TRBD1|TRBJ2-7|TRBV7-9|NA
CASSSPGTGDEQYF
TGTGCCAGCAGCTCCCCCGGGACAGGGGACGAGCAGTACTTC
>NA|TRBJ2-7|TRBV9|NA
CASSPAVGVVYEQYF
TGTGCCAGCAGCCCCGCAGTAGGGGTTGTCTACGAGCAGTACTTC
>NA|TRBJ1-1|TRBV20-1|NA
CSAQVYTEAFF
TGCAGTGCTCAGGTTTACACTGAAGCTTTCTTT
>NA|TRBJ2-7|TRBV11-2|NA
CASSLAPDYEQYF
TGTGCCAGCAGCTTAGCTCCTGACTACGAGCAGTACTTC
>TRBD1|TRBJ1-1|TRBV29-1|NA
CSASGTGLYPEAFF
TGCAGCGCCTCTGGGACAGGGCTGTACCCTGAAGCTTTCTTT
>NA|TRBJ2-7|TRBV5-1|NA
CASSLGLGGNAYEQYF
TGCGCCAGCAGCTTGGGACTGGGCGGAAACGCCTACGAGCAGTACTTC
>NA|TRBJ2-7|TRBV29-1|NA
CSVETEYYEQYF
TGCAGCGTTGAGACAGAGTACTACGAGCAGTACTTC
>NA|TRBJ1-6|TRBV2|NA
CASSEIGPSSPLHF
TGTGCCAGCAGTGAAATAGGGCCGTCATCACCCCTCCACTTT
>NA|TRBJ1-6|TRBV5-4|NA
CASSREGSPLHF
TGTGCCAGCAGCAGAGAAGGTTCACCCCTCCACTTT
>NA|TRBJ2-5|TRBV21-1|NA
CASSKGQNQETQYF
TGTGCCAGCAGCAAAGGTCAGAACCAAGAGACCCAGTACTTC
>TRBD2|TRBJ2-7|TRBV5-1|NA
CASSLDREGYEQYF
TGCGCCAGCAGCTTGGATCGGGAGGGCTACGAGCAGTACTTC
>NA|TRBJ2-7|TRBV13|NA
CASSLDSRGQDF
TGTGCCAGCAGCTTAGACAGTAGGGGCCAGGACTTC
>TRBD1|TRBJ1-1|TRBV13|NA
CASSARQGSYTEAFF
TGTGCCAGCAGCGCCCGACAGGGGTCCTACACTGAAGCTTTCTTT
>NA|TRBJ2-3|TRBV20-1|NA
CSATEDTQYF
TGCAGCGCGACTGAGGATACGCAGTATTTT
>NA|TRBJ1-1|TRBV27|NA
CASSGGGAYTEAFF
TGTGCCAGCAGCGGGGGTGGGGCGTACACTGAAGCTTTCTTT
>NA|TRBJ2-7|TRBV7-9|NA
CASSFYAYEQYF
TGTGCCAGCAGCTTTTACGCCTACGAGCAGTACTTC
>NA|TRBJ2-7|TRBV11-2|NA
CASSYGSSYEQYF
TGTGCCAGCAGCTATGGCAGCTCCTACGAGCAGTACTTC
>NA|TRBJ2-5|TRBV6-5|NA
CASSYEGRGQETQYF
TGTGCCAGCAGTTACGAAGGAAGGGGGCAAGAGACCCAGTACTTC
>TRBD1|TRBJ2-7|TRBV7-9|NA
CASSGNRDRDSYEQYF
TGTGCCAGCAGCGGGAACCGGGACAGGGACTCCTACGAGCAGTACTTC
>NA|TRBJ1-4|TRBV12-5|NA
CASGLEGVTYNEKLFF
TGTGCTAGTGGTTTGGAAGGGGTCACCTACAATGAAAAACTGTTTTTT
>TRBD1|TRBJ2-2|TRBV6-5|once
CASRPGTGNTGELFF
TGTGCCAGCAGACCCGGGACAGGGAACACCGGGGAGCTGTTTTTT
>NA|TRBJ1-2|TRBV9|NA
CASRGGTPNYGYTF
TGTGCCAGCAGGGGGGGCACGCCGAACTATGGCTACACCTTC
>NA|TRBJ2-2|TRBV5-6|NA
CASGTGNTGELFF
TGTGCCAGCGGCACCGGGAACACCGGGGAGCTGTTTTTT
>TRBD1|TRBJ2-3|TRBV19|once
CASSVRTGGTDTQYF
TGTGCCAGTAGTGTCCGGACAGGGGGAACAGATACGCAGTATTTT
>TRBD2|TRBJ2-7|TRBV28|NA
CASSLGLGGEQYF
TGTGCCAGCAGTTTAGGCCTCGGGGGGGAGCAGTACTTC
>NA|TRBJ1-2|TRBV27|few
CASRATFYGYTF
TGTGCCAGCAGAGCAACCTTCTATGGCTACACCTTC
>NA|TRBJ2-6|TRBV27|NA
CASSLLGTSGANVLTF
TGTGCCAGCAGTTTATTGGGGACCTCTGGGGCCAACGTCCTGACTTTC
>TRBD1|TRBJ1-4|TRBV28|NA
CASSYRQGAYINEKLFF
TGTGCCAGCAGTTATAGACAGGGGGCGTATATTAATGAAAAACTGTTTTTT
>NA|TRBJ2-7|TRBV28|NA
CASSKPRGTSYEQYF
TGTGCCAGCAGTAAACCCCGAGGAACCTCCTACGAGCAGTACTTC
>NA|TRBJ1-6|TRBV30|NA
CAWRYGYNSPLHF
TGTGCCTGGAGATACGGGTATAATTCACCCCTCCACTTT
>NA|TRBJ2-7|TRBV10-1|NA
CASSESPRGEQYF
TGCGCCAGCAGTGAGTCGCCAAGAGGCGAGCAGTACTTC
>NA|TRBJ1-5|TRBV6-5|NA
CASSLLPGANQPQHF
TGTGCCAGCAGTCTACTCCCCGGCGCCAATCAGCCCCAGCATTTT
>NA|TRBJ1-1|TRBV6-5|NA
CAAGVNTEAFF
TGTGCCGCGGGGGTGAACACTGAAGCTTTCTTT
>NA|TRBJ1-1|TRBV4-3|NA
CASSQPGTEAFF
TGCGCCAGCAGCCAGCCGGGCACTGAAGCTTTCTTT
>NA|TRBJ1-4|TRBV6-6|NA
CASSNGVYEKLFF
TGTGCCAGCAGTAACGGGGTGTATGAAAAACTGTTTTTT
>NA|TRBJ1-1|TRBV27|NA
CASSLYARTYPTEAFF
TGTGCCAGCAGTTTATACGCCAGGACGTACCCCACTGAAGCTTTCTTT